A selection of T cell receptor beta chains follows, all from one sample in a study of T cells in localized non-small cell lung cancer. Here immunoSEQ multiplex PCR was the method, and the copy in TCRdb shows in-frame clones only, minus some. The data contain roughly 21,000 clones, approximately 88% of them singletons. The specimen was peripheral blood mononuclear cells, collected before any cancer treatment. These receptors all stem from a male donor at least 60 years old with stage II lung adenocarcinoma. Each CDR3 is given with its conserved first and last residue. A D gene is named only where the DNA matches it firmly. Size is stated for part of the rows, as once, few or many counts, or as a class when the clone is expanded.

j_gene: TRBJ1-1; v_gene: TRBV18; abundance: -; d_gene: -; CDR3aa: CASSTVFAVTGNTEAFF; CDR3nt: TGTGCCAGCTCAACAGTTTTCGCAGTCACCGGGAACACTGAAGCTTTCTTT
j_gene: TRBJ2-7; v_gene: TRBV6-6; abundance: -; d_gene: -; CDR3aa: CASSPSGGREQYF; CDR3nt: TGTGCCAGCAGTCCTAGTGGGGGGCGCGAGCAGTACTTC
j_gene: TRBJ1-5; v_gene: TRBV6-5; abundance: -; d_gene: -; CDR3aa: CASSRSRGNQPQHF; CDR3nt: TGTGCCAGCAGCCGGAGCCGGGGGAATCAGCCCCAGCATTTT
j_gene: TRBJ2-2; v_gene: TRBV7-9; abundance: few; d_gene: -; CDR3aa: CASSLAPRTVTGELFF; CDR3nt: TGTGCCAGCAGCTTAGCTCCCCGTACGGTCACCGGGGAGCTGTTTTTT
j_gene: TRBJ1-1; v_gene: TRBV5-1; abundance: -; d_gene: TRBD1; CDR3aa: CASSLALGQANTEAFF; CDR3nt: TGCGCCAGCAGCTTGGCGCTGGGACAGGCAAACACTGAAGCTTTCTTT
j_gene: TRBJ2-5; v_gene: TRBV18; abundance: -; d_gene: -; CDR3aa: CASSPAPRGPPGETQYF; CDR3nt: TGTGCCAGCTCACCCGCCCCTAGGGGCCCCCCAGGAGAGACCCAGTACTTC
j_gene: TRBJ2-5; v_gene: TRBV2; abundance: -; d_gene: TRBD2; CDR3aa: CASLTSGAQETQYF; CDR3nt: TGTGCCAGCTTGACTAGCGGGGCCCAAGAGACCCAGTACTTC
j_gene: TRBJ2-7; v_gene: TRBV6-6; abundance: -; d_gene: -; CDR3aa: CASSSSWGGAYEQYF; CDR3nt: TGTGCCAGCAGTTCATCTTGGGGGGGCGCGTACGAGCAGTACTTC
j_gene: TRBJ2-7; v_gene: TRBV5-1; abundance: -; d_gene: -; CDR3aa: CASSPSISGGYSYEQYF; CDR3nt: TGCGCCAGCAGCCCTTCCATATCCGGCGGTTACTCCTACGAGCAGTACTTC
j_gene: TRBJ2-2; v_gene: TRBV7-9; abundance: -; d_gene: -; CDR3aa: CASSLGKLSKGVRTGELFF; CDR3nt: TGTGCCAGCAGCTTGGGGAAGCTCTCTAAAGGGGTCAGGACCGGGGAGCTGTTTTTT
j_gene: TRBJ1-1; v_gene: TRBV27; abundance: -; d_gene: -; CDR3aa: CASRQGHNSKDTEAFF; CDR3nt: TGTGCCAGCAGGCAGGGACACAATTCTAAAGACACTGAAGCTTTCTTT
j_gene: TRBJ2-3; v_gene: TRBV4-2; abundance: few; d_gene: -; CDR3aa: CASSPQPVGGAGDTQYF; CDR3nt: TGTGCCAGCAGCCCCCAGCCGGTGGGGGGCGCAGGGGATACGCAGTATTTT
j_gene: TRBJ2-7; v_gene: TRBV6-6; abundance: -; d_gene: TRBD1; CDR3aa: CASTHGDRVYEQYF; CDR3nt: TGTGCCAGCACCCACGGGGACAGGGTTTACGAGCAGTACTTC
j_gene: TRBJ1-5; v_gene: TRBV2; abundance: -; d_gene: -; CDR3aa: CASSEARGAGQPQHF; CDR3nt: TGTGCCAGCAGTGAAGCGCGGGGGGCAGGGCAGCCCCAGCATTTT
j_gene: TRBJ2-7; v_gene: TRBV6-1; abundance: -; d_gene: -; CDR3aa: CASTPTTSYEQYF; CDR3nt: TGTGCCAGCACACCCACTACCTCTTACGAGCAGTACTTC
j_gene: TRBJ1-1; v_gene: TRBV5-6; abundance: -; d_gene: -; CDR3aa: CASSRRAEAFF; CDR3nt: TGTGCCAGCAGCCGGCGTGCTGAAGCTTTCTTT
j_gene: TRBJ2-1; v_gene: TRBV18; abundance: -; d_gene: -; CDR3aa: CASSPLLNSDKQFF; CDR3nt: TGTGCCAGCTCACCCCTCCTCAATAGCGATAAGCAGTTCTTC
j_gene: TRBJ1-6; v_gene: TRBV21-1; abundance: once; d_gene: -; CDR3aa: CASSKGGVIRNNSPLHF; CDR3nt: TGTGCCAGCAGCAAAGGCGGGGTAATCCGGAATAATTCACCCCTCCACTTT
j_gene: TRBJ1-2; v_gene: TRBV27; abundance: -; d_gene: -; CDR3aa: CASSGRRNYGYTF; CDR3nt: TGTGCCAGCTCGGGACGGAGGAACTATGGCTACACCTTC
j_gene: TRBJ1-6; v_gene: TRBV2; abundance: -; d_gene: -; CDR3aa: CASSVGDSPLHF; CDR3nt: TGTGCCAGCAGTGTTGGTGATTCACCCCTCCACTTT
j_gene: TRBJ2-6; v_gene: TRBV27; abundance: -; d_gene: -; CDR3aa: CASSKRLQSRANVLTF; CDR3nt: TGTGCCAGCAGTAAGCGGCTACAAAGTCGGGCCAACGTCCTGACTTTC
j_gene: TRBJ2-3; v_gene: TRBV9; abundance: -; d_gene: TRBD2; CDR3aa: CASSVGSLAGLTDTQYF; CDR3nt: TGTGCCAGCAGCGTTGGTTCACTAGCGGGACTCACAGATACGCAGTATTTT
j_gene: TRBJ1-3; v_gene: TRBV28; abundance: -; d_gene: TRBD1; CDR3aa: CASRQGQGAGNTIYF; CDR3nt: TGTGCCAGCAGACAAGGACAGGGGGCTGGAAACACCATATATTTT
j_gene: TRBJ1-5; v_gene: TRBV5-4; abundance: once; d_gene: TRBD1; CDR3aa: CASSQTRGQGANQPQHF; CDR3nt: TGTGCCAGCAGCCAAACCCGGGGACAGGGGGCGAATCAGCCCCAGCATTTT
j_gene: TRBJ1-1; v_gene: TRBV7-2; abundance: -; d_gene: TRBD1; CDR3aa: CASSLVGDRGSGTEAFF; CDR3nt: TGTGCCAGCAGCTTAGTAGGGGACAGGGGATCGGGCACTGAAGCTTTCTTT
j_gene: TRBJ1-1; v_gene: TRBV7-9; abundance: -; d_gene: -; CDR3aa: CASSSPGKEAFF; CDR3nt: TGTGCCAGCAGCTCCCCGGGAAAAGAAGCTTTCTTT
j_gene: TRBJ1-1; v_gene: TRBV7-9; abundance: -; d_gene: TRBD1; CDR3aa: CASRWAGTAGLEAFF; CDR3nt: TGTGCCAGCAGATGGGCCGGGACAGCGGGACTTGAGGCTTTCTTT
j_gene: TRBJ2-7; v_gene: TRBV5-6; abundance: -; d_gene: -; CDR3aa: CASSLVSYEQYF; CDR3nt: TGTGCCAGCAGCTTGGTGAGCTACGAGCAGTACTTC
j_gene: TRBJ1-5; v_gene: TRBV19; abundance: -; d_gene: -; CDR3aa: CASRGSGQPQHF; CDR3nt: TGTGCCTCTCGGGGTTCTGGTCAGCCCCAGCATTTT
j_gene: TRBJ2-7; v_gene: TRBV11-2; abundance: -; d_gene: -; CDR3aa: CASSLLGTVYEQYF; CDR3nt: TGTGCCAGCAGCTTATTGGGGACTGTCTACGAGCAGTACTTC
j_gene: TRBJ1-2; v_gene: TRBV5-1; abundance: few; d_gene: TRBD1; CDR3aa: CASSLWQGARNYGYTF; CDR3nt: TGCGCCAGCAGCTTGTGGCAGGGGGCGCGAAACTATGGCTACACCTTC
j_gene: TRBJ2-7; v_gene: TRBV5-5; abundance: -; d_gene: -; CDR3aa: CASSYLGSYEQYF; CDR3nt: TGTGCCAGCAGTTATTTAGGGTCCTACGAGCAGTACTTC
j_gene: TRBJ2-2; v_gene: TRBV21-1; abundance: -; d_gene: -; CDR3aa: CASSKKTGTGLAGGWIGELFF; CDR3nt: TGTGCCAGCAGCAAAAAAACGGGAACAGGACTAGCGGGAGGTTGGATCGGGGAGCTGTTTTTT
j_gene: TRBJ1-5; v_gene: TRBV28; abundance: -; d_gene: -; CDR3aa: CASSLLSRGNQPQHF; CDR3nt: TGTGCCAGCAGTTTACTGTCACGGGGCAATCAGCCCCAGCATTTT
j_gene: TRBJ2-5; v_gene: TRBV28; abundance: -; d_gene: -; CDR3aa: CASGFGSETQYF; CDR3nt: TGTGCCAGCGGTTTTGGAAGCGAGACCCAGTACTTC
j_gene: TRBJ1-3; v_gene: TRBV15; abundance: -; d_gene: -; CDR3aa: CATTRGGDSGNTIYF; CDR3nt: TGTGCCACCACCCGGGGAGGCGACTCTGGAAACACCATATATTTT
j_gene: TRBJ1-5; v_gene: TRBV15; abundance: few; d_gene: -; CDR3aa: CATSRDRQPQHF; CDR3nt: TGTGCCACCAGCAGAGATCGTCAGCCCCAGCATTTT
j_gene: TRBJ2-1; v_gene: TRBV29-1; abundance: -; d_gene: -; CDR3aa: CSVVWQGSNEQFF; CDR3nt: TGCAGCGTTGTGTGGCAGGGGAGCAATGAGCAGTTCTTC
j_gene: TRBJ2-5; v_gene: TRBV7-9; abundance: -; d_gene: -; CDR3aa: CASSLGLETQYF; CDR3nt: TGTGCCAGCAGCTTAGGATTGGAGACCCAGTACTTC